One sample yielded the 27 T cell receptor beta chains listed below, sequenced in a study of healthy donors' naive CD4 and CD8 T cells. Each TCR library used around 540 ng of total RNA and a linear amplification protocol. TCRdb fed the reads into MiXCR, producing one record per CDR3 protein. The sample records 150,000 to 200,000 distinct CDR3 sequences, over 60% being singletons. Material: naive CD4+ and CD8+ T cells sorted from blood, pooled from several donors. The receptors shown here come from a pool of human donors in good health; the sample pools cells from several healthy donors.

The chain has TRBV29-1 and TRBJ2-3; D might be TRBD1 (6 bases). V was pared by 6 bases and J by 2 bases, with 15 bases between. Germline CDR1 is SQVTM and CDR2 is ANQGSEA. The CDR3 spans 14 residues. The CDR3 loop reads CSVDARGPTDTQYF. CDR3 bases: TGCAGCGTAGACGCCAGGGGCCCCACAGATACGCAGTATTTT.

This chain uses TRBV4-3 with TRBJ1-2, with D maybe TRBD1 (5 bases). Trimming took 0 bases from V and 3 from J, leaving 20 bases between them. The CDR3 length is 18 residues. In germline, CDR1 is LGHNA, CDR2 YSLEER. CDR3 sequence reads: CASSQDAARLTGDYGYTF. In nucleotides, the CDR3 is TGCGCCAGCAGCCAAGATGCGGCCAGACTTACAGGTGACTATGGCTACACCTTC.

V gene TRBV27 combines with J gene TRBJ2-7; TRBD1 matches 7 bases. Germline values: CDR1 MNHEY, CDR2 SMNVEV (reference sequence). J was trimmed by 2 bases and V by 4 bases; bases with no gene match: 2. CDR3 length equals 13 residues. The CDR3 sequence is CASSSGQTYEQYF. The CDR3 nucleotides read TGTGCCAGCAGTTCGGGACAGACCTACGAGCAGTACTTC.

The chain joins TRBV27 to TRBJ2-7; 7 nucleotides agree with TRBD2. The V gene end was trimmed by 9 bases and the J gene end by 0 bases; junction bases not matched to a gene: 5. Germline lookup yields CDR1 MNHEY and CDR2 SMNVEV (reference sequence). The CDR3 runs to 13 residues. CDR3 protein: CASQRTSSYEQYF. CDR3 coding DNA: TGTGCCAGTCAACGGACTAGCTCCTACGAGCAGTACTTC.

This chain links TRBV6-1 with TRBJ1-5; D uncertain. The ends were cut back, 5 bases at V and 4 bases at J, with 15 bases in the middle. The CDR3 totals 15 residues. Germline CDR1 reads MNHNS; CDR2 reads SASEGT. In DNA form, the CDR3 reads TGTGCCAGCAGTCTCCCGGACGGACTAAATCAGCCCCAGCATTTT. It specifies CASSLPDGLNQPQHF.

CDR3 nucleotides: TGTGCCAGCAGTTACCCCCCTACGGGAGGGCCGTTCGATACGCAGTATTTT. It encodes CASSYPPTGGPFDTQYF. J is TRBJ2-3 and V is TRBV6-2 or TRBV6-3; the match to TRBD2 covers 8 bases. With 2 bases clipped from V and 6 bases from J, the junction kept 13 bases outside the gene matches. The V gene's germline CDR1 is MNHEY and CDR2 SVGEGT. The CDR3 consists of 17 residues.

The gene calls are TRBV19 and TRBJ1-2; TRBD1 is a possible D gene (5 bases). This CDR3 is 13 amino acids long. Per the germline V gene, CDR1 is LNHDA and CDR2 is SQIVND (reference sequence). V was cut by 5 bases and J by 6 bases, with 13 bases left in between. The CDR3 nucleotides read TGTGCCAGTAGTTCAGACGGGGGTAATGGCTACACCTTC. Amino acids: CASSSDGGNGYTF.

V and J are TRBV29-1 and TRBJ1-3; D ambiguous. Trimming removed 2 bases at V and 10 bases at J, with 18 bases between. This CDR3 is built from 14 residues. Germline CDR1 and CDR2: SQVTM and ANQGSEA. CDR3 amino acids: CSVEIPLATGTIYF. Here the CDR3 DNA reads TGCAGCGTTGAAATCCCGTTGGCTACGGGAACCATATATTTT.

The J gene is TRBJ2-7, the V gene TRBV2; no reliable D call. This CDR3 has 12 residues. From germline, CDR1 is SNHLY and CDR2 FYNNEI. Trimming pared 3 bases from V and 3 bases from J, leaving 6 bases between. Here the CDR3 DNA reads TGTGCCAGCAGTGACCGATACTACGAGCAGTACTTC. Amino acid sequence: CASSDRYYEQYF. Drawing the rest from reference TRBV2 and TRBJ2-7, the complete variable domain is EPEVTQTPSHQVTQMGQEVILRCVPISNHLYFYWYRQILGQKVEFLVSFYNNEISEKSEIFDDQFSVERPDGSNFTLKIRSTKLEDSAMYFCASSDRYYEQYFGPGTRLTVT.

The gene calls are TRBV19 and TRBJ2-2, with 8 bases fitting TRBD1. The junction had 6 bases not matched to a gene; V was cut back by 6 bases and J by 0 bases. The CDR3 totals 16 residues. The V gene's germline CDR1 is LNHDA and CDR2 SQIVND (reference sequence). CDR3 DNA sequence: TGTGCCAGTAGCCCCAGGGGACAGGCGAACACCGGGGAGCTGTTTTTT. Amino acids: CASSPRGQANTGELFF.

The rearrangement joins TRBV6-5 to TRBJ2-5, with 8 bases that match TRBD2. Germline-derived CDR1 and CDR2 are MNHEY and SVGAGI. V lost 5 bases and J lost 5; bases outside the gene matches: 7. This CDR3 contains 14 residues. The CDR3 protein is CASSGLAGVETQYF. CDR3 in DNA: TGTGCCAGCAGTGGACTAGCTGGGGTGGAGACCCAGTACTTC.

The J gene is TRBJ2-1, the V gene TRBV29-1; 12 bases agree with TRBD2. Germline loops: CDR1 SQVTM, CDR2 ANQGSEA. The CDR3 is 18 amino acids. The trim removed 3 bases at V and 1 base at J, leaving 10 bases unmatched. The CDR3 DNA reads as TGCAGCGTTGATAATCCCCTAGCGGGAGGGCCATCCTACAATGAGCAGTTCTTC. Its protein is CSVDNPLAGGPSYNEQFF.

The gene calls are TRBV7-8 and TRBJ2-5, with a possible D match to TRBD2 (7 bases). Per germline, CDR1 SGHVS and CDR2 FQNEAQ. V shed 1 base and J shed 9 bases, with 18 bases lying between them. The CDR3 runs 15 residues. In DNA form, the CDR3 reads TGTGCCAGCAGCTTAGGCGGGGGCCGCCGAGGGGCCCAGTACTTC. It specifies CASSLGGGRRGAQYF.

This clonotype was seen only a few times. The V call is TRBV20-1, the J call TRBJ1-2; D is perhaps TRBD1 (5 bases). Germline values: CDR1 DFQATT, CDR2 SNEGSKA (reference sequence). Trimming shortened V by 0 bases and J by 0 bases, and 11 bases separated the two germline ends. The CDR3 loop spans 15 amino acids. Here the CDR3 reads CSARDPLTANYGYTF. The DNA of the CDR3 is TGCAGTGCTAGAGATCCCCTGACAGCTAACTATGGCTACACCTTC.

The genes are TRBV30 and TRBJ2-3, with 13 bases identical to TRBD2. V trimming: 2 bases; J trimming: 2 bases; junction bases outside the gene matches: 7. Germline V gene data show CDR1 as GTSNPN and CDR2 as SVGIG (reference sequence). This CDR3 has 17 residues. The CDR3, as DNA: TGTGCCTGGAGTCCGGGACTAGCGGGACCTTTCACAGATACGCAGTATTTT. It specifies CAWSPGLAGPFTDTQYF.

Only a few counts were recorded for this clonotype. The chain carries TRBV27 and TRBJ1-5, with D perhaps TRBD1 (6 bases). The CDR3 is 14 residues long. V was clipped by 2 bases and J by 3 bases, with 8 bases between them. Germline CDR1 MNHEY, CDR2 SMNVEV (reference sequence). The CDR3 sequence: CASSLPGHNQPQHF. In DNA, the CDR3 is TGTGCCAGCAGTTTACCGGGACACAATCAGCCCCAGCATTTT.

The chain couples TRBV19 to TRBJ2-1; no clear D gene. The CDR3 contains 13 residues. Looked up from germline, CDR1 is LNHDA and CDR2 is SQIVND (reference sequence). The ends were cut back, 4 bases at V and 7 bases at J, with 11 bases in the middle. As DNA, the CDR3 is TGTGCCAGTAGTACGGATCTGAGGAATGAGCAGTTCTTC. Its protein product is CASSTDLRNEQFF. The full variable domain, its missing parts supplied by reference TRBV19 and TRBJ2-1, is DGGITQSPKYLFRKEGQNVTLSCEQNLNHDAMYWYRQDPGQGLRLIYYSQIVNDFQKGDIAEGYSVSREKKESFPLTVTSAQKNPTAFYLCASSTDLRNEQFFGPGTRLTVL.

This clonotype has a handful of counts. The chain carries TRBV29-1 and TRBJ2-3; possible D gene TRBD2, 6 bases. V lost 0 bases and J lost 0, with 13 bases in between. The CDR3 runs 16 residues. Germline CDR1 SQVTM, CDR2 ANQGSEA. In DNA form, the CDR3 reads TGCAGCGTTGAAGATGTGGTCCGGGGGAGCACAGATACGCAGTATTTT. Its protein is CSVEDVVRGSTDTQYF.

The chain joins TRBV6-5 to TRBJ2-7; D may be TRBD2 (6 bases). CDR1 MNHEY and CDR2 SVGAGI come from the germline V gene. The length of the CDR3 is 16 residues. Between the trimmed V and J ends, which lost 4 bases and 4 bases, there was a span of 20 bases. The CDR3 DNA reads as TGTGCCAGCAGTTTCAACCCGACTAGTTGGCAATACGAGCAGTACTTC. Translated, it gives CASSFNPTSWQYEQYF.

This sequence joins TRBV6-2 or TRBV6-3 and TRBJ2-1; 13 positions agree with TRBD2. Germline V gene data show CDR1 as MNHEY and CDR2 as SVGEGT. This CDR3 is 15 amino acids long. V lost 6 bases, J lost 6 bases, and 5 bases stayed unmatched. The CDR3 is CASRPTSGRGNEQFF. Written as DNA, the CDR3 is TGTGCCAGCAGGCCTACTAGCGGGAGGGGCAATGAGCAGTTCTTC.

The genes are TRBV20-1 and TRBJ1-5; 9 bases fit TRBD1. After removal of 4 bases from V and 4 bases from J, the junction contained 8 bases not matched to a gene. The CDR3 runs 15 residues. CDR1 and CDR2 (germline): DFQATT, SNEGSKA (reference sequence). For the CDR3, the DNA is TGCAGTGCTAAAGCCGGGACAGGGCAAAATCAGCCCCAGCATTTT. It specifies CSAKAGTGQNQPQHF.

The genes are TRBV6-5 and TRBJ2-3; D is undetermined. The CDR3 totals 13 residues. Per germline, CDR1 MNHEY and CDR2 SVGAGI. V lost 3 bases and J lost 5, with 9 bases in between. Here the CDR3 reads CASSYRRQDTQYF. CDR3 in DNA: TGTGCCAGCAGTTATAGGCGGCAAGATACGCAGTATTTT.

The chain couples TRBV29-1 to TRBJ2-2; 11 bases map to TRBD2. The V gene end was trimmed by 7 bases and the J gene end by 3 bases; junction bases not matched to a gene: 4. The germline CDR1 and CDR2 sequences are SQVTM and ANQGSEA. The CDR3 has 14 amino acids. The CDR3 DNA sequence: TGCAGCGCCATTAGCGGGAGGGACACCGGGGAGCTGTTTTTT. Its translation is CSAISGRDTGELFF.

The CDR3 is CSVALDGGEQYF. DNA of the CDR3: TGCAGCGTAGCCCTGGACGGGGGCGAGCAGTACTTC. The V and J genes are TRBV29-1 and TRBJ2-7; weak D call: TRBD2 (6 bases). The V and J ends lost 6 bases and 6 bases respectively, with 15 bases between them. Per the germline V gene, CDR1 is SQVTM and CDR2 is ANQGSEA. The CDR3 totals 12 residues.

This chain uses TRBV7-2 with TRBJ2-1; D is ambiguous. Between the trimmed V and J ends, which lost 7 bases and 3 bases, there was a span of 10 bases. CDR3 length equals 13 residues. Germline CDR1 and CDR2: SGHTA and FQGNSA. CDR3 DNA sequence: TGTGCCAGCATAAGCGCGGTCTACAATGAGCAGTTCTTC. Protein: CASISAVYNEQFF.

J is TRBJ2-3 and V is TRBV6-2 or TRBV6-3; D is possibly TRBD1 or TRBD2 (5 bases each). Germline CDR1 and CDR2: MNHEY and SVGEGT. The CDR3 contains 16 residues. V lost 0 bases and J lost 0, with 10 bases in between. The chain's CDR3 is CASSYSPGLSTDTQYF. In DNA, the CDR3 is TGTGCCAGCAGTTACTCACCGGGGCTTAGCACAGATACGCAGTATTTT.

The chain couples TRBV29-1 to TRBJ2-1, with D maybe TRBD2 (6 bases). CDR3 length: 14 amino acids. Germline CDR1 is SQVTM and CDR2 is ANQGSEA. The CDR3 loop reads CTAKGRISYNEQFF. The CDR3 DNA reads TGCACCGCGAAGGGGAGGATATCCTACAATGAGCAGTTCTTC.